One and the same sample provided the 12 T cell receptor beta chains below, sequenced in a study of blood T cell repertoires in COVID-19. Sequenced by immunoSEQ multiplex PCR; TCRdb stores in-frame clones only, minus some. The sample includes some 290,000 clones, about 88% seen only once; the top ten take over 9%. Sequenced sample: peripheral blood. These receptor sequences come from a woman in her 30s with COVID-19, enrolled during active disease.

V and J are TRBV9 and TRBJ2-1; 10 nucleotides agree with TRBD1. The V segment lost 3 bases and the J segment 8 bases; nucleotides outside the gene matches: 8. This CDR3 is 15 amino acids long. Germline V gene lookup returns CDR1 SGDLS and CDR2 YYNGEE. CDR3 in amino acids: CASSGDRGYTDEQFF. For the CDR3, the DNA is TGTGCCAGCAGCGGGGACAGGGGATATACCGATGAGCAGTTCTTC.

This clone was counted between two and nine times. The chain combines TRBV12-3 or TRBV12-4 with TRBJ2-1, with 7 bases lining up with TRBD1. The CDR3 sequence is 13 residues long. Trimming cost V 6 bases and J 8 bases; bases outside gene matches: 7. CDR3 DNA sequence: TGTGCCAGCAGCCTGGGACAGATCGATGAGCAGTTCTTC. It encodes CASSLGQIDEQFF.

V is TRBV2 and J is TRBJ1-4; 9 bases align to TRBD1. Losses at the gene ends were 6 bases for V and 0 bases for J; bases not matched to a gene: 2. This CDR3 is 15 amino acids long. The germline gives CDR1 SNHLY, CDR2 FYNNEI. The CDR3 nucleotides are TGTGCCAGCAGGGGACAGGGATCAACTAATGAAAAACTGTTTTTT. Residues: CASRGQGSTNEKLFF.

This clone appeared a single time. V gene TRBV7-9 combines with J gene TRBJ2-7, with 10 bases lining up with TRBD1. The CDR3 covers 16 residues. Germline trimming cut 8 bases from V and 3 bases from J; bases unmatched to any gene: 13. Germline V gives CDR1 SEHNR, CDR2 FQNEAQ (reference sequence). This chain's CDR3 is CASGLYGTGEVYEQYF. The DNA of the CDR3 is TGTGCCAGCGGACTGTATGGGACAGGGGAGGTCTACGAGCAGTACTTC.

This rearrangement joins TRBV4-1 to TRBJ1-1; D gene uncertain. Trimming stripped 0 bases from V and 3 bases from J, with 5 bases between. This CDR3 contains 13 residues. The germline CDR1 and CDR2 sequences are MGHRA and YSYEKL. CDR3 protein: CASSQDAYTEAFF. The DNA of the CDR3 is TGCGCCAGCAGCCAAGACGCGTACACTGAAGCTTTCTTT.

This chain joins TRBV5-1 and TRBJ2-4; 8 bases align to TRBD1. CDR1 and CDR2 (germline): SGHRS, YFSETQ. With 0 bases clipped from V and 7 bases from J, the junction kept 6 bases outside the gene matches. The CDR3 is 15 amino acids. The CDR3 nucleotides are TGCGCCAGCAGCTTGGGTCCAGGGGGCCTCAACATTCAGTACTTC. It specifies CASSLGPGGLNIQYF.

This clone was counted a single time. The chain carries TRBV5-5 and TRBJ1-4; unclear D gene. V dropped 0 bases and J dropped 0 bases, with 6 bases sitting between them. Germline CDR1 SGHKS, CDR2 YYEKEE (reference sequence). The CDR3 has 15 residues. In nucleotides, the CDR3 is TGTGCCAGCAGCTTGGACTTTGCAACTAATGAAAAACTGTTTTTT. Translation: CASSLDFATNEKLFF.

The chain employs TRBV6-2 or TRBV6-3 and TRBJ2-2; the D gene is possibly TRBD1 (5 bases). Germline V gives CDR1 MNHEY, CDR2 SVGEGT. This CDR3 has 14 amino acids. Trimming took 4 bases from V and 4 from J, leaving 10 bases between them. This CDR3 is CASSLSRVTGELFF. The DNA for the CDR3 is TGTGCCAGCAGTTTGAGCAGGGTCACCGGGGAGCTGTTTTTT.

The gene calls are TRBV6-5 and TRBJ2-4; 8 bases map to TRBD1. The V segment lost 3 bases and the J segment 4 bases; nucleotides outside the gene matches: 5. CDR1 MNHEY and CDR2 SVGAGI come from the germline V gene. The CDR3 spans 15 residues. CDR3 in DNA: TGTGCCAGCAGTTATTCCACAGGGGGAAAAAACATTCAGTACTTC. This codes for CASSYSTGGKNIQYF.

The rearrangement uses TRBV20-1 and TRBJ1-1, with 11 bases identical to TRBD1. Trimming cost V 3 bases and J 3 bases; bases outside gene matches: 3. Germline V gene data show CDR1 as DFQATT and CDR2 as SNEGSKA (reference sequence). CDR3 length: 14 residues. The CDR3 coding sequence is TGCAGTGCTAGTAGGGGACAGGGGGACACTGAAGCTTTCTTT. Amino acids: CSASRGQGDTEAFF.

About this clone itself: At the DNA level, this CDR3 is encoded by other sequences in the same sample as well. This chain uses TRBV28 with TRBJ2-2; 8 positions agree with TRBD2. V shed 6 bases and J 5 bases; nucleotides not matched to a gene: 5. Germline lookup yields CDR1 MDHEN and CDR2 SYDVKM. CDR3 length: 14 amino acids. The CDR3 region is CASSPGGPTGELFF. CDR3 in DNA: TGTGCCAGCAGCCCGGGAGGGCCAACCGGGGAGCTGTTTTTT.

This chain links TRBV2 with TRBJ2-5; 13 bases line up with TRBD2. The CDR3 is 17 amino acids. Germline loops: CDR1 SNHLY, CDR2 FYNNEI. The V gene end was trimmed by 1 base and the J gene end by 5 bases; junction bases not matched to a gene: 7. The CDR3 loop reads CASSEGGTSGIGETQYF. Here the CDR3 DNA reads TGTGCCAGCAGTGAAGGGGGGACTAGCGGGATCGGGGAGACCCAGTACTTC.